A single sample is the source of the 28 T cell receptor beta chains below, sequenced in a study of blood T cell repertoires in COVID-19. The method was immunoSEQ multiplex PCR; TCRdb's version includes in-frame clones alone and lacks a portion of them. The sample holds 130,000 to 150,000 clones; around nine tenths are singletons and the top ten take 1.2%. The sequencing sample was made of PBMCs or T cells enriched from blood (not recorded which). The receptors shown here come from a woman under 40 with acute COVID-19.

The chain joins TRBV2 to TRBJ1-4; no reliable D call. The CDR3 consists of 13 residues. Trimming removed 10 bases at V and 9 bases at J, with 18 bases between. Germline V gene data show CDR1 as SNHLY and CDR2 as FYNNEI. CDR3 sequence (DNA): TGTGCCACTACCTCGGGGTACCTTAAAAAACTGTTTTTT. This translates into CATTSGYLKKLFF.

This chain uses TRBV19 with TRBJ2-2; 8 nucleotides match TRBD1. Germline loops: CDR1 LNHDA, CDR2 SQIVND (reference sequence). This CDR3 has 16 amino acids. V shed 5 bases, J shed 7 bases, and the junction held 12 bases outside the gene matches. CDR3 region: CASSPRLRGQVGELFF. CDR3 DNA sequence: TGTGCCAGTAGTCCGCGACTCAGGGGGCAGGTCGGGGAGCTGTTTTTT. Filled out from reference TRBV19 and TRBJ2-2, the complete variable domain reads DGGITQSPKYLFRKEGQNVTLSCEQNLNHDAMYWYRQDPGQGLRLIYYSQIVNDFQKGDIAEGYSVSREKKESFPLTVTSAQKNPTAFYLCASSPRLRGQVGELFFGEGSRLTVL.

V and J are TRBV7-8 and TRBJ1-2; tentative D call: TRBD1 (5 bases). In germline, CDR1 is SGHVS, CDR2 FQNEAQ. CDR3 size: 14 residues. Between the trimmed V and J ends, which lost 5 bases and 4 bases, there was a span of 14 bases. CDR3 DNA sequence: TGTGCCAGCAGCCGAGGTGACAGACCCTATGGCTACACCTTC. Protein sequence: CASSRGDRPYGYTF.

This clone is a singleton in its sample. The chain links TRBV7-8 to TRBJ1-2; D unresolved. The ends were cut back, 1 base at V and 4 bases at J, with 7 bases in the middle. From germline, CDR1 is SGHVS and CDR2 FQNEAQ. This CDR3 comprises 13 residues. The CDR3, as DNA: TGTGCCAGCAGCTTAGGGGCAGCCTATGGCTACACCTTC. Its protein is CASSLGAAYGYTF.

This clone was counted a single time. V gene TRBV9 combines with J gene TRBJ2-7; the match to TRBD2 covers 10 bases. V was clipped by 0 bases and J by 5 bases; unmatched bases: 8. The CDR3 spans 16 residues. Germline V lookup: CDR1 SGDLS, CDR2 YYNGEE. CDR3 sequence reads: CASSVGGTLAGDEQYF. In DNA, the CDR3 is TGTGCCAGCAGCGTAGGGGGGACGCTAGCGGGGGACGAGCAGTACTTC.

J is TRBJ2-3 and V is TRBV7-9, with 12 bases lining up with TRBD2. The germline V gene encodes CDR1 SEHNR and CDR2 FQNEAQ (reference sequence). This CDR3 comprises 16 residues. V shed 3 bases and J 6 bases; nucleotides not matched to a gene: 7. In nucleotides, the CDR3 is TGTGCCAGCAGCTTGCCTTCGACTAGCGGGAGCGATACGCAGTATTTT. This sequence encodes CASSLPSTSGSDTQYF.

The rearrangement uses TRBV5-4 and TRBJ2-7; weak D call: TRBD2 (6 bases). Germline V gene data show CDR1 as SGHNT and CDR2 as YYREEE (reference sequence). There are 15 residues in the CDR3. V shed 6 bases and J shed 1 base, with 17 bases lying between them. The CDR3: CASNQGGAESYEQYF. In DNA form, the CDR3 reads TGTGCCAGCAACCAGGGCGGGGCGGAATCCTACGAGCAGTACTTC.

The chain links TRBV7-2 to TRBJ2-1, with 9 nucleotides matching TRBD2. From germline, CDR1 is SGHTA and CDR2 FQGNSA. V dropped 5 bases and J dropped 8; count of bases not matched to a gene: 13. CDR3 size: 16 residues. This chain's CDR3 is CASSPRQRGVWDEQFF. The DNA of the CDR3 is TGTGCCAGCAGCCCGCGACAGCGGGGGGTTTGGGATGAGCAGTTCTTC. The full variable domain, with the rest looked up from reference TRBV7-2 and TRBJ2-1, is GAGVSQSPSNKVTEKGKDVELRCDPISGHTALYWYRQSLGQGLEFLIYFQGNSAPDKSGLPSDRFSAERTGGSVSTLTIQRTQQEDSAVYLCASSPRQRGVWDEQFFGPGTRLTVL.

CDR3 coding DNA: TGTGCCAGCAGTTTACGCGGGGCAGATACGCAGTATTTT. Protein sequence: CASSLRGADTQYF. The chain links TRBV27 to TRBJ2-3; maybe TRBD2 (6 bases). Looked up from germline, CDR1 is MNHEY and CDR2 is SMNVEV (reference sequence). This CDR3 contains 13 residues. Trimming left V 2 bases short and J 4 bases short, with 7 bases between.

This clone appeared a single time. This chain links TRBV28 with TRBJ1-2, with TRBD1 matching over 9 bases. CDR3 size: 13 residues. Germline V gene data show CDR1 as MDHEN and CDR2 as SYDVKM. V was clipped by 8 bases and J by 4 bases; unmatched bases: 5. CDR3 region: CASQQGAVYGYTF. CDR3 DNA sequence: TGTGCCAGCCAACAGGGGGCTGTCTATGGCTACACCTTC.

The chain joins TRBV19 to TRBJ1-1; tentatively, D is TRBD1 (6 bases). With 6 bases removed from V and 1 base from J, the gap between germline ends came to 12 bases. This CDR3 region has 14 residues. CDR1 LNHDA and CDR2 SQIVND come from the germline V gene (reference sequence). The CDR3 sequence is CASSQGRWNTEAFF. CDR3 nucleotides: TGTGCCAGTAGCCAGGGGAGATGGAACACTGAAGCTTTCTTT.

This clone appeared once. CDR3 region: CASSIVAGDPSDEQFF. The CDR3 DNA reads TGCGCCAGCAGCATTGTAGCGGGAGATCCATCCGATGAGCAGTTCTTC. The gene calls are TRBV5-1 and TRBJ2-1; 9 positions agree with TRBD2. The CDR3 spans 16 residues. V lost 4 bases and J lost 8; bases outside the gene matches: 13. Germline CDR1 reads SGHRS; CDR2 reads YFSETQ.

The chain links TRBV4-3 to TRBJ1-5; D might be TRBD1 (5 bases). This CDR3 is built from 14 residues. The V and J ends lost 0 bases and 5 bases respectively, with 8 bases between them. Germline V gives CDR1 LGHNA, CDR2 YSLEER. The CDR3: CASSQDGRDQPQHF. CDR3 nucleotide sequence: TGCGCCAGCAGCCAAGATGGCAGGGATCAGCCCCAGCATTTT.

The DNA for the CDR3 is TGTGCCAGCAGCTTAAGCTACTTTTCGGACGAGCAGTACTTC. Protein: CASSLSYFSDEQYF. J is TRBJ2-7 and V is TRBV7-3; D unclear. Deletions cut 1 base from V and 5 bases from J, with 12 bases between. Germline V gene lookup returns CDR1 SGHTA and CDR2 FQGTGA. The CDR3 extends over 14 amino acids.

This clone appeared a single time. V is TRBV30 and J is TRBJ1-3; 8 nucleotides line up with TRBD1. V lost 4 bases, J lost 6 bases, and 5 bases stayed unmatched. In germline, CDR1 is GTSNPN, CDR2 SVGIG (reference sequence). This CDR3 region has 13 residues. The CDR3 protein is CAWTRGLENTIYF. CDR3 in DNA: TGTGCCTGGACCAGGGGGCTAGAAAACACCATATATTTT.

V is TRBV5-4 and J is TRBJ1-1; 10 bases are a match to TRBD1. With 0 bases clipped from V and 4 bases from J, the junction kept 15 bases outside the gene matches. CDR1 and CDR2 (germline): SGHNT, YYREEE (reference sequence). This CDR3 contains 19 residues. The CDR3 nucleotides are TGTGCCAGCAGCTTGGGAAGGGACAGGGGAGTTCCGTATGGCACTGAAGCTTTCTTT. Translating gives CASSLGRDRGVPYGTEAFF.

The chain employs TRBV11-2 and TRBJ2-2; D is unresolved. This CDR3 has 17 residues. CDR1 and CDR2 (germline): SGHAT, FQNNGV. The V and J ends lost 5 bases and 1 base respectively, with 17 bases between them. In nucleotides, the CDR3 is TGTGCCAGCAGCCTCCCAGATCATCCGGGGAACACCGGGGAGCTGTTTTTT. This encodes CASSLPDHPGNTGELFF. Using reference TRBV11-2 and TRBJ2-2 for the parts outside the CDR3, the full variable domain is EAGVAQSPRYKIIEKRQSVAFWCNPISGHATLYWYQQILGQGPKLLIQFQNNGVVDDSQLPKDRFSAERLKGVDSTLKIQPAKLEDSAVYLCASSLPDHPGNTGELFFGEGSRLTVL.

The sample holds a few counts of this clone. CDR3 sequence (DNA): TGTGCCAGCCAGGGCAGTATACGGTCCGAGCAGTACTTC. Its translation is CASQGSIRSEQYF. This chain uses TRBV7-8 with TRBJ2-7, with D possibly matching TRBD1 (5 bases). V was clipped by 8 bases and J by 6 bases, with 17 bases between them. This CDR3 contains 13 residues. The V gene's germline CDR1 is SGHVS and CDR2 FQNEAQ. The full variable domain, rest sourced from reference TRBV7-8 and TRBJ2-7, is GAGVSQSPRYKVAKRGQDVALRCDPISGHVSLFWYQQALGQGPEFLTYFQNEAQLDKSGLPSDRFFAERPEGSVSTLKIQRTQQEDSAVYLCASQGSIRSEQYFGPGTRLTVT.

The genes are TRBV28 and TRBJ1-2; D perhaps matches TRBD1 (5 bases). This CDR3 spans 13 amino acids. V was shortened by 7 bases and J by 4 bases, with 13 bases between the two germline ends. Germline V gives CDR1 MDHEN, CDR2 SYDVKM. CDR3 DNA: TGTGCCAGCACAGGGAGGGACCCCTATGGCTACACCTTC. Translation: CASTGRDPYGYTF.

This clone showed up just once. The genes are TRBV24-1 and TRBJ2-3; 12 bases align to TRBD2. The CDR3 runs 22 residues. Germline V gene sequence: CDR1 KGHDR, CDR2 SFDVKD. The ends lost 1 base at V and 3 bases at J; junction bases unmatched: 19. The CDR3 spells CATSDFETSGGYSPSGTDTQYF. In DNA, the CDR3 is TGTGCCACCAGTGATTTTGAGACTAGCGGGGGCTATTCCCCCTCTGGGACAGATACGCAGTATTTT.

Only one count was recorded for this clone. V is TRBV19 and J is TRBJ2-4, with a weak D call TRBD1 (5 bases). CDR1 and CDR2 (germline): LNHDA, SQIVND (reference sequence). The length of the CDR3 is 15 residues. Deletions cut 5 bases from V and 8 bases from J, with 19 bases between. This CDR3 reads CASSSDPGSRDIQYF. CDR3 nucleotide sequence: TGTGCCAGTAGTTCCGACCCGGGCTCCAGGGACATTCAGTACTTC.

This rearrangement joins TRBV5-5 to TRBJ1-2; D is unclear. Germline V gives CDR1 SGHKS, CDR2 YYEKEE (reference sequence). The CDR3 consists of 14 residues. V was clipped by 2 bases and J by 3 bases, with 11 bases between them. CDR3 in amino acids: CASSFNTMDYGYTF. The CDR3 coding sequence is TGTGCCAGCAGCTTCAACACCATGGACTATGGCTACACCTTC.

This clone was seen a few times. The chain combines TRBV4-3 with TRBJ2-3, with TRBD1 as a possible D gene (6 bases). Germline V gene data show CDR1 as LGHNA and CDR2 as YSLEER. There are 16 residues in the CDR3. V gave up 1 base and J gave up 1 base, with 12 bases separating them. This chain's CDR3 is CASSQVQGSGTDTQYF. Here the CDR3 DNA reads TGCGCCAGCAGCCAAGTACAGGGAAGCGGCACAGATACGCAGTATTTT.

This rearrangement joins TRBV30 to TRBJ1-5; D possibly corresponds to TRBD1 (6 bases). The CDR3 totals 14 residues. Trimming removed 4 bases from V and 3 bases from J, with 13 bases in between. Looked up from germline, CDR1 is GTSNPN and CDR2 is SVGIG (reference sequence). The CDR3 reads CAWTPQGLNQPQHF. The CDR3 nucleotides are TGTGCCTGGACCCCACAGGGCCTCAATCAGCCCCAGCATTTT.

The gene calls are TRBV7-2 and TRBJ2-1; D is undetermined. The ends were cut back, 5 bases at V and 7 bases at J, with 18 bases in the middle. The CDR3 extends over 15 amino acids. The germline CDR1 and CDR2 sequences are SGHTA and FQGNSA. The CDR3 protein is CASSTYTLGLNEQFF. Written as DNA, the CDR3 is TGTGCCAGCAGCACCTACACCCTAGGTTTGAATGAGCAGTTCTTC.

The V and J genes are TRBV18 and TRBJ2-2; 8 nucleotides match TRBD1. V shed 3 bases and J 3 bases; nucleotides not matched to a gene: 12. Germline lookup yields CDR1 KGHSH and CDR2 LQKENI. The CDR3 spans 18 residues. This CDR3 reads CASSPSAGGRGYTGELFF. CDR3 DNA: TGTGCCAGCTCACCCTCGGCAGGGGGCCGTGGGTACACCGGGGAGCTGTTTTTT.

The rearrangement uses TRBV19 and TRBJ1-2; 9 positions match TRBD1. The CDR3 has 13 residues. Per the germline V gene, CDR1 is LNHDA and CDR2 is SQIVND (reference sequence). The V segment lost 5 bases and the J segment 5 bases; nucleotides outside the gene matches: 3. CDR3 amino acids: CASSPGQGYGYTF. CDR3 sequence (DNA): TGTGCCAGTAGTCCCGGACAGGGGTATGGCTACACCTTC.

The rearrangement uses TRBV5-6 and TRBJ2-1; 13 positions match TRBD2. In germline, CDR1 is SGHDT, CDR2 YYEEEE. CDR3 length equals 16 residues. J lost 9 bases, V lost 2 bases, and 8 bases had no gene match. The CDR3 DNA reads as TGTGCCAGCAGCTTCACCCTCGGGACTAGCGGGATTGAGCAGTTCTTC. Translation: CASSFTLGTSGIEQFF. Variable domain in full (rest from reference TRBV5-6 and TRBJ2-1): DAGVTQSPTHLIKTRGQQVTLRCSPKSGHDTVSWYQQALGQGPQFIFQYYEEEERQRGNFPDRFSGHQFPNYSSELNVNALLLGDSALYLCASSFTLGTSGIEQFFGPGTRLTVL.